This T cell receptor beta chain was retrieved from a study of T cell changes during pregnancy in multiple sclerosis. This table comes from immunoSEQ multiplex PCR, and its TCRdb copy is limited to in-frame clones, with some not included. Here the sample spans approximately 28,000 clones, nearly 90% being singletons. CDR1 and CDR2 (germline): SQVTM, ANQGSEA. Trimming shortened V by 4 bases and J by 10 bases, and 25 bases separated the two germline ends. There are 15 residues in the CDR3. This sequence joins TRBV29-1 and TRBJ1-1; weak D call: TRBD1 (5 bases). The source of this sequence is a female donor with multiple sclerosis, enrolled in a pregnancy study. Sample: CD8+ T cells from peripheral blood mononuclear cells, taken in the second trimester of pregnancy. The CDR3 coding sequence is TGCAGCGTTGGCACCCGTGGCCCCAGGTTGGGGGGAGCTTTCTTT. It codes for CSVGTRGPRLGGAFF.